This TCR beta chain was observed in a study of blood T cell repertoires in COVID-19. Across the study: COVID-19 samples, acute and convalescent, were from the United States, Italy and Spain. PBMCs, B-cell-depleted T cells, or T cells provided the cDNA or gDNA that made up the material.

The junction had 10 bases not matched to a gene; V was cut back by 10 bases and J by 3 bases. CDR1 and CDR2 (germline): KGHSH, LQKENI. This CDR3 region has 14 residues. Patients at the Seattle site were enrolled during active infection and followed longitudinally. As handled by the study authors: Reference gene primer amplification gave nucleated cell count estimates. Profiled with immunoSEQ multiplex PCR; TCRdb holds only in-frame clones, not every one. D and trimming come from the DNA, and the V and J calls and clone size come from that table. The sample consists of fewer than 200,000 clones, around four fifths of them appearing once.

The sequence was collected from a woman aged 80 or over with COVID-19, enrolled during active disease. Input material: peripheral blood. The rearrangement links TRBV18 to TRBJ2-7; 9 bases agree with TRBD1. The CDR3 sequence: CATAAGTGYYEQYF. In nucleotides, the CDR3 is TGTGCCACCGCGGCAGGGACAGGGTACTACGAGCAGTACTTC.